This record looks at one TCR beta chain sequence and its context. It has no known antigen specificity. The sample holds no much larger clone one base away, and base qualities are not on file. The source of the sample is a study of CD8+CD57+ T cells in acquired aplastic anemia (dated 2018 in TCRdb). Background on the whole study: Extracted DNA from sorted CD4+ and CD8+ cells averaged around 3.4 ug, ranging from about 0.17 to 27.4 ug. Healthy donor samples averaged roughly 10 million reads for CD4+ and 11 million to 13 million for CD8+ cells. Study-level results and caveats: No significant difference in CD8+ Simpson's diversity was found between patients and healthy controls (P=0.060). Although twenty-nine CD8+ CDR3 sequences were shared by patients and controls, these sequences appeared highly expressed in patients and within the immunodominant clones of patients.

Profiling of TCR beta VDJ combinations and CDR3 sequences used genomic DNA as the template. An Illumina HiSeq 2000 was the platform used for TCR repertoire sequencing. The authors' analysis ran thus. TRBV/TRBJ rearrangement plots, CDR3 size and DJ length profiles, and Simpson's diversity index were used to assess repertoires. The most abundant DNA sequence in the deep sequencing data was defined as the immunodominant clone. CDR3 amino acid sequences were screened for sharing across subjects and compared with published repertoires and the VDJdb database. TCRdb trimmed the raw reads at Q25, called clones with MiXCR and kept productive beta chains. A single entry per CDR3 protein holds the most common genes and DNA from its merged rows. In this record, the V and J calls reflect TCRdb's handling and not the investigators' own analysis. The sample table records about 160,000 distinct CDR3 sequences; about 48% of these occur just once. The ten largest clones take up approximately 1% of the sample.

The study deep-sequenced TCR repertoires of sorted CD4+ and CD8+ blood T cells from severe aplastic anemia patients and healthy subjects. Ficoll-Paque density gradient centrifugation was used to isolate peripheral blood mononuclear cells. Before DNA extraction, CD4+ and CD8+ T cells were sorted with FACS or magnetic beads. CDR1 is given as SGDLS and CDR2 as YYNGEE, both from the germline V gene. The CDR3 runs 16 amino acids, cysteine and phenylalanine included. Only CDR3 DNA remains: 48 bases, in frame from the first base. The clonotype was recovered from a human donor in good health. This chain joins TRBV9 to TRBJ2-3; tentative D gene TRBD1, with 6 bases matching. The J call may be faulty, since TRBJ1-1 better matches the DNA end. Material: sorted CD4+, CD8+, or CD8+CD57+ T cells (not recorded which) from PBMCs. The nucleotide sequence is TGTGCCAGCAGTTACATCCCAGGGGAGTTGAGCACTGAAGCTTTCTTT. This translates into CASSYIPGELSTEAFF.